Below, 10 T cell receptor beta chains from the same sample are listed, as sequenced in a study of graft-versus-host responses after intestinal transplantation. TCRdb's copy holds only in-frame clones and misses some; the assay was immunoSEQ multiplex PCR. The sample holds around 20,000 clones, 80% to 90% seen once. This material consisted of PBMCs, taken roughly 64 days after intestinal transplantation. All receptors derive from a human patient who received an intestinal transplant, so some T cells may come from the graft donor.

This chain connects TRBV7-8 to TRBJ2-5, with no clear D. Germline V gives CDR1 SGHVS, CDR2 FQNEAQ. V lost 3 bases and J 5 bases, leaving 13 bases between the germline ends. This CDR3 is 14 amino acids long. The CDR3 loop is CASSFPRPLETQYF. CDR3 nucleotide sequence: TGTGCCAGCAGCTTCCCACGGCCCTTGGAGACCCAGTACTTC.

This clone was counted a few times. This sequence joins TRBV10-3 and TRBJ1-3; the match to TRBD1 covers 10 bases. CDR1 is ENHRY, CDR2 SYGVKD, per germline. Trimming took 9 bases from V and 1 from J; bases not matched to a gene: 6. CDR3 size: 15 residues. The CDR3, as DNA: TGTGCCATTGGGACAGGGGTCGCTTCTGGAAACACCATATATTTT. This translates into CAIGTGVASGNTIYF.

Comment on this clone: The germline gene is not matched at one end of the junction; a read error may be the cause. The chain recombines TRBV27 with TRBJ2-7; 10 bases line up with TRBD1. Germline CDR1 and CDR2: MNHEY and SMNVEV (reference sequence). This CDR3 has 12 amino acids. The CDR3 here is CATGQGTYELYF. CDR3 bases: TGTGCCACGGGACAGGGGACCTACGAGCTGTACTTC.

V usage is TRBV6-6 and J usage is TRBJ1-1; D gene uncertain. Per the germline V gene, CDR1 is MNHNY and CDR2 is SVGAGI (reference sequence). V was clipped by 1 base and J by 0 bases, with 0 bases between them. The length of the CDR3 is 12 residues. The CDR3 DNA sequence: TGTGCCAGCAGTTACTTGAACACTGAAGCTTTCTTT. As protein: CASSYLNTEAFF.

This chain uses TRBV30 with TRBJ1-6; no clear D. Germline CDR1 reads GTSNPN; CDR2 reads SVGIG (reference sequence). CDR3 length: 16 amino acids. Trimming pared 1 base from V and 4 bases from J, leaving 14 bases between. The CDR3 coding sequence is TGTGCCTGGAGTGCCATACGGGAACCTTATAATTCACCCCTCCACTTT. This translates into CAWSAIREPYNSPLHF.

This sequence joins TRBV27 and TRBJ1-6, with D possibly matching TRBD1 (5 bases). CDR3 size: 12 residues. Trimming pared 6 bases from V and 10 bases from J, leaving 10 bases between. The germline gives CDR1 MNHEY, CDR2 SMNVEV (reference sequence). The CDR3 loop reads CASSARGSPLHF. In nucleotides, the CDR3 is TGTGCCAGCAGCGCTCGGGGGTCACCCCTCCACTTT.

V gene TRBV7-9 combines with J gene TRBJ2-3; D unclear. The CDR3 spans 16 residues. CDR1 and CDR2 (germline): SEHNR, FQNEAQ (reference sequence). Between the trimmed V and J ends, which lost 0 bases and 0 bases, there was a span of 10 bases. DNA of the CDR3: TGTGCCAGCAGCTTAGCACGGACCCGTAGCACAGATACGCAGTATTTT. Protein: CASSLARTRSTDTQYF.

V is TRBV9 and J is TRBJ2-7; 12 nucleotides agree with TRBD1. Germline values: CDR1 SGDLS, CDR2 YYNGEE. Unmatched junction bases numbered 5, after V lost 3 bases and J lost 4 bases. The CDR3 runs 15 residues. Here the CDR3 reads CASSAGTGGGYEQYF. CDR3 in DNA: TGTGCCAGCAGCGCCGGGACAGGGGGCGGGTACGAGCAGTACTTC.

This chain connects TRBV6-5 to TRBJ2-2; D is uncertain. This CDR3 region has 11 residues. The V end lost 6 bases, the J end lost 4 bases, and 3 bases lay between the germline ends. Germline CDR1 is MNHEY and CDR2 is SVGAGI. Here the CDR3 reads CASRSTGELFF. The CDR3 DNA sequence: TGTGCCAGCAGGTCCACCGGGGAGCTGTTTTTT.

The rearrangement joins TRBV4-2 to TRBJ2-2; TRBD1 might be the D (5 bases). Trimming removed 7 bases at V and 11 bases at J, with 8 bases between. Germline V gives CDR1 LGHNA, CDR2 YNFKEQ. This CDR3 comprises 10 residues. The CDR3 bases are TGTGCCAGCAAGGGGTCCGAGCTGTTTTTT. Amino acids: CASKGSELFF.